This T cell receptor beta chain was obtained from a study of neurological immune-mediated disorders. Whole-study results and caveats: None of the CDR3 amino acid sequences of expanded clones were shared across subjects, and this suggested private repertoires in all groups.

The CDR3 extends over 16 amino acids. V lost 0 bases and J lost 5; bases outside the gene matches: 2. Germline values: CDR1 SGHRS, CDR2 YFSETQ. The cDNA was generated by 5'RACE with 10-nucleotide random UMIs. TCRdb re-derived calls from the 5' RACE reads in MiXCR, one entry per CDR3 protein. Of around 70,000 distinct CDR3 sequences listed, approximately 5.2% are singletons. This clonotype occurred many times. Its antigen is not known. Sequencing input: PBMCs. The rearrangement links TRBV5-1 to TRBJ2-1, with 13 bases lining up with TRBD2. This receptor was identified in a woman in her thirties with multiple sclerosis. This CDR3 reads CASSLGGLAGNNEQFF. The DNA of the CDR3 is TGCGCCAGCAGCTTGGGGGGACTAGCGGGGAACAATGAGCAGTTCTTC.